This T cell receptor beta chain appears in the sequencing data of a study of human T cells and chemical hapten exposure. Trimming removed 1 base from V and 0 bases from J, with 4 bases in between. Germline CDR1 is SGHTA and CDR2 is FQGNSA. The CDR3 is 14 amino acids. This clonotype was picked up many times. This sample's time point: patch test 1, 2 weeks after DPC sensitization. Treatment defined: therapeutic diphenylcyclopropenone sensitization with weekly scalp DPC. Each CDR3 protein gets one entry after TCRdb re-called the RACE reads with MiXCR. In the table there are some 380,000 distinct CDR3 sequences, about 4.4% of which are singletons.

Sequencing used whole blood, obtained in connection with sensitization to the hapten diphenylcyclopropenone (DPC). The gene calls are TRBV7-2 and TRBJ1-3; D not certain. This receptor was obtained from a woman between 50 and 59 years old with alopecia areata. Some clones in this sample may be carry-over from other donors' samples. The CDR3 DNA reads as TGTGCCAGCAGCTTAGGTAACTCTGGAAACACCATATATTTT. The encoded protein is CASSLGNSGNTIYF.